The 27 T cell receptor beta chains below come from one sample, sequenced in a study of CD8+CD57+ T cells in acquired aplastic anemia. Using genomic DNA as the template, TCR beta VDJ and CDR3 profiling was carried out. TCRdb re-analysed the reads in MiXCR, keeping a single row per CDR3 protein. The sample consists of approximately 130,000 distinct CDR3 sequences, around two fifths of them appearing once. Material: sorted CD4+, CD8+, or CD8+CD57+ T cells (not recorded which) from PBMCs. The receptors were sampled from a human donor in good health, serving as a control.

This clonotype was recorded many times. The chain is built from TRBV6-1 and TRBJ2-6; no clear D gene. V lost 5 bases and J 3 bases, leaving 8 bases between the germline ends. Per germline, CDR1 MNHNS and CDR2 SASEGT. This CDR3 region has 14 residues. CDR3 in amino acids: CASSQGVGANVLTF. DNA of the CDR3: TGTGCCAGCAGTCAAGGTGTTGGGGCCAACGTCCTGACTTTC.

This clonotype occurred many times. V and J are TRBV30 and TRBJ1-6, with a tentative D call TRBD1 (6 bases). CDR3 size: 15 residues. V was cut by 8 bases and J by 0 bases, with 14 bases left in between. CDR1 GTSNPN and CDR2 SVGIG come from the germline V gene (reference sequence). CDR3 sequence reads: CAGSGVSSYNSPLHF. CDR3 nucleotides: TGTGCCGGCTCAGGGGTGAGCTCCTATAATTCACCCCTCCACTTT. Looking up the rest from reference TRBV30 and TRBJ1-6 gives the full variable domain: SQTIHQWPATLVQPVGSPLSLECTVEGTSNPNLYWYRQAAGRGLQLLFYSVGIGQISSEVPQNLSASRPQDRQFILSSKKLLLSDSGFYLCAGSGVSSYNSPLHFGNGTRLTVT.

J is TRBJ1-5 and V is TRBV10-3; D is unclear. Trimming pared 2 bases from V and 4 bases from J, leaving 3 bases between. Germline V gene sequence: CDR1 ENHRY, CDR2 SYGVKD. The CDR3 is 12 amino acids. As DNA, the CDR3 is TGTGCCATCAGTGAGCCGAATCAGCCCCAGCATTTT. This gives the protein CAISEPNQPQHF.

V gene TRBV27 combines with J gene TRBJ1-4; 7 positions match TRBD1. This CDR3 spans 14 amino acids. Per germline, CDR1 MNHEY and CDR2 SMNVEV (reference sequence). The V and J ends lost 4 bases and 8 bases, in that order; junction bases with no gene match: 7. The CDR3 sequence is CASSSAGGREKLFF. CDR3 in DNA: TGTGCCAGCAGTTCGGCAGGGGGTCGGGAAAAACTGTTTTTT.

For this clonotype: One base away lies a much larger clone, so this may be a sequencing read error. The CDR3 protein is CASSLLLTGGVYGYTF. The CDR3 region has the DNA TGTGCCAGCAGCCTACTCCTCACAGGGGGCGTTTATGGCTACACCTTC. The V call is TRBV12-3 or TRBV12-4, the J call TRBJ1-2; the match to TRBD1 covers 9 bases. This CDR3 has 16 amino acids. V was clipped by 6 bases and J by 5 bases; unmatched bases: 13.

This clonotype was counted many times. This chain joins TRBV7-2 and TRBJ1-2; D is uncertain. CDR3 length: 15 amino acids. The germline V and J ends were trimmed by 5 bases and 1 base, with 14 bases remaining between them. CDR1 and CDR2 (germline): SGHTA, FQGNSA. CDR3 protein: CASSRSARHNYGYTF. CDR3 DNA: TGTGCCAGCAGCCGAAGTGCCAGACATAACTATGGCTACACCTTC.

This clonotype was observed a few times. The CDR3 here is CATSGKGDQPQHF. CDR3 nucleotide sequence: TGTGCCACCAGTGGGAAGGGCGATCAGCCCCAGCATTTT. The chain joins TRBV24-1 to TRBJ1-5; D gene ambiguous. The V end was cut by 5 bases, the J end by 5 bases, with 9 bases between. The CDR3 has 13 amino acids. Germline CDR1 KGHDR, CDR2 SFDVKD.

This clonotype has a count of ten or more. This sequence joins TRBV19 and TRBJ2-1, with TRBD2 as a possible D gene (6 bases). CDR1 is LNHDA and CDR2 is SQIVND in the germline V gene (reference sequence). With 5 bases removed from V and 3 bases from J, the gap between germline ends came to 8 bases. The length of the CDR3 is 13 residues. CDR3 DNA: TGTGCCAGTAGTCGGGGGAACTACAATGAGCAGTTCTTC. Translating gives CASSRGNYNEQFF.

The V call is TRBV29-1, the J call TRBJ2-4; a possible D gene is TRBD1 (6 bases). CDR1 SQVTM and CDR2 ANQGSEA come from the germline V gene. Deletions cut 2 bases from V and 4 bases from J, with 12 bases between. The CDR3 has 14 amino acids. The CDR3 nucleotides are TGCAGCGTTGAACCGACGGGACATAAAAACATTCAGTACTTC. It codes for CSVEPTGHKNIQYF.

Comments on this clonotype: Sequence at one end of the junction differs from germline and may be a read error. This chain connects TRBV10-3 to TRBJ1-3; 7 nucleotides line up with TRBD1. This CDR3 is built from 15 residues. Germline CDR1 ENHRY, CDR2 SYGVKD. This CDR3 is CAISESQGDGNTVYF. CDR3 coding DNA: TGCGCCATCAGTGAGTCTCAGGGGGACGGAAACACCGTATATTTT.

For this clonotype: The conserved closing phenylalanine or tryptophan is absent in this CDR3, likely reflecting a read error. V is TRBV30 and J is TRBJ2-7; TRBD1 matches 7 bases. The CDR3 consists of 14 residues. Germline V gives CDR1 GTSNPN, CDR2 SVGIG (reference sequence). With V trimmed by 4 bases and J by 3 bases, 9 bases remained unmatched. In nucleotides, the CDR3 is TGTGCCTGGAACGTACGACAGGGTTTCTACGAGCAGTACTCC. Its protein is CAWNVRQGFYEQYS.

This clonotype was detected only a few times. V gene TRBV15 combines with J gene TRBJ2-7, with 16 bases that match TRBD2. Germline values: CDR1 LNHNV, CDR2 YYDKDF (reference sequence). Trimming removed 3 bases from V and 1 base from J; junction bases left unmatched: 3. The CDR3 consists of 17 residues. The CDR3 nucleotides are TGTGCCACCAGCAGGGGGGGACTAGCGGGAGGGTCCTACGAGCAGTACTTC. This sequence encodes CATSRGGLAGGSYEQYF.

The chain combines TRBV7-2 with TRBJ1-5; D might be TRBD1 (5 bases). CDR3 length: 15 residues. Trimming removed 6 bases at V and 7 bases at J, with 19 bases between. Per germline, CDR1 SGHTA and CDR2 FQGNSA. The CDR3 loop is CASSEVGGNDQPQHF. The CDR3 nucleotides are TGTGCCAGCAGTGAAGTCGGGGGAAATGACCAGCCCCAGCATTTT.

Ten or more counts support this clonotype. The V call is TRBV25-1, the J call TRBJ2-7; 10 bases are a match to TRBD1. The CDR3 spans 14 residues. CDR1 MGHDK and CDR2 SYGVNS come from the germline V gene. V shed 6 bases, J shed 3 bases, and the junction held 5 bases outside the gene matches. The CDR3 DNA follows: TGTGCCAGCAGCACCGGGACAGGGGTCTACGAGCAGTACTTC. The encoded protein is CASSTGTGVYEQYF.

This chain uses TRBV10-3 with TRBJ2-5, with 7 bases identical to TRBD2. J was trimmed by 4 bases and V by 4 bases; bases with no gene match: 9. There are 15 residues in the CDR3. Germline V gives CDR1 ENHRY, CDR2 SYGVKD. CDR3 DNA: TGTGCCATCAGTGTTTTGGGGGGGGAGACAGAGACCCAGTACTTC. Protein: CAISVLGGETETQYF.

The V call is TRBV12-3 or TRBV12-4, the J call TRBJ1-6; a weak D match, TRBD1 (6 bases). V shed 4 bases and J shed 4 bases, with 8 bases lying between them. The CDR3 contains 14 residues. The CDR3 spells CASSYGQYNSPLHF. The CDR3 nucleotides read TGTGCCAGCAGTTACGGACAGTATAATTCACCCCTCCACTTT.

Worth noting for this clonotype: One end of the junction is discordant with germline, which a read error may explain. The J gene is TRBJ2-5, the V gene TRBV10-3; TRBD2 matches at 13 bases. CDR3 length equals 15 residues. CDR1 and CDR2 from the germline V gene are ENHRY and SYGVKD. CDR3 DNA sequence: TGTGCCAGCAGTTCTCGGACTAGCGGGGGAGAGACCCAGTACTTC. Protein: CASSSRTSGGETQYF.

The table lists this clonotype with many counts. V usage is TRBV10-2 and J usage is TRBJ2-1, with 9 bases identical to TRBD1. The CDR3 sequence is 15 residues long. Germline CDR1 is WSHSY and CDR2 is SAAADI. The ends lost 4 bases at V and 2 bases at J; junction bases unmatched: 3. The CDR3 is CASSVDRGPYNEQFF. DNA of the CDR3: TGCGCCAGCAGTGTGGACAGGGGCCCCTACAATGAGCAGTTCTTC.

CDR3 amino acids: CASSSNPGAGRGYTF. The DNA of the CDR3 is TGCGCCAGCAGCTCCAATCCGGGGGCCGGGCGCGGCTACACCTTC. The chain has TRBV5-1 and TRBJ1-2, with D possibly matching TRBD1 (6 bases). Germline CDR1 and CDR2: SGHRS and YFSETQ. V lost 3 bases to trimming and J lost 8 bases, with 20 bases between them. The CDR3 has 15 residues.

This clonotype was found once. The rearrangement uses TRBV19 and TRBJ1-2; the match to TRBD1 covers 9 bases. J was trimmed by 4 bases and V by 4 bases; bases with no gene match: 4. CDR1 is LNHDA, CDR2 SQIVND, per germline (reference sequence). This CDR3 spans 14 amino acids. Here the CDR3 DNA reads TGTGCCAGTAGTAAGGGACAGGGAATCTATGGCTACACCTTC. This codes for CASSKGQGIYGYTF.

This chain connects TRBV4-2 to TRBJ2-3; 8 bases line up with TRBD1. V shed 1 base, J shed 3 bases, and the junction held 15 bases outside the gene matches. This CDR3 is built from 19 residues. Germline CDR1 LGHNA, CDR2 YNFKEQ. This CDR3 is CASSQAGPGQDFSTDTQYF. CDR3 coding DNA: TGTGCCAGCAGCCAAGCGGGGCCGGGACAGGATTTCTCAACAGATACGCAGTATTTT.

This clonotype was seen only a few times. The rearrangement links TRBV2 to TRBJ1-3, with D possibly TRBD1 on 5 matching bases. The germline gives CDR1 SNHLY, CDR2 FYNNEI. The CDR3 length is 14 residues. The germline V and J ends were trimmed by 5 bases and 0 bases, with 8 bases remaining between them. The CDR3 bases are TGTGCCAGCAGTTTACAGGCCTCTGGAAACACCATATATTTT. Translated: CASSLQASGNTIYF.

The rearrangement links TRBV15 to TRBJ1-5; unclear D gene. V shed 1 base and J shed 0 bases, with 4 bases lying between them. Germline CDR1 is LNHNV and CDR2 is YYDKDF (reference sequence). The CDR3 consists of 14 residues. CDR3 DNA: TGTGCCACCAGCAGAGTTGGTAGCAATCAGCCCCAGCATTTT. Amino acid sequence: CATSRVGSNQPQHF.

This clonotype was seen once. An end of the junction does not agree with germline; a read error may underlie this. The gene calls are TRBV15 and TRBJ2-1; D gene unclear. The germline V gene has CDR1 LNHNV and CDR2 YYDKDF (reference sequence). This CDR3 is 14 amino acids long. This chain's CDR3 is CAASSPGPYNEQFF. The CDR3 nucleotides read TGTGCCGCCAGCAGCCCCGGACCTTACAATGAGCAGTTCTTC.

Of note for this clonotype: At one boundary the junction diverges from the germline segment, which might be a read error. V usage is TRBV5-1 and J usage is TRBJ1-1; 9 bases are a match to TRBD1. Germline V gene lookup returns CDR1 SGHRS and CDR2 YFSETQ. The CDR3 is 14 amino acids. The CDR3 nucleotides read TGTGCCAGCAGCTCAGAAGGGACAGGGTTTGAAGCTTTCTTT. It translates to CASSSEGTGFEAFF.

Details on this clonotype: A much larger clone is a single base away; this may be a read error. Because it lacks the conserved phenylalanine or tryptophan at the end, this CDR3 is likely a read error. The V gene is TRBV5-1, the J gene TRBJ1-2, with 8 bases that match TRBD1. CDR1 is SGHRS, CDR2 YFSETQ, per germline. V gave up 4 bases and J gave up 4 bases; unmatched junction bases: 18. This CDR3 contains 18 residues. DNA of the CDR3: TGCGCCAGCAGCGGCGGCCGGACAGGGTTCACTGCTTCCTATGGCTACACCCTC. It yields the protein CASSGGRTGFTASYGYTL.

This clonotype was counted at least ten times. The V call is TRBV6-1, the J call TRBJ1-2; no clear D. Deletions cut 7 bases from V and 4 bases from J, with 16 bases between. CDR3 length: 14 amino acids. Germline CDR1 and CDR2: MNHNS and SASEGT. This CDR3 is CASKTGPIGYGYTF. The CDR3, as DNA: TGTGCCAGCAAAACCGGGCCCATCGGCTATGGCTACACCTTC.